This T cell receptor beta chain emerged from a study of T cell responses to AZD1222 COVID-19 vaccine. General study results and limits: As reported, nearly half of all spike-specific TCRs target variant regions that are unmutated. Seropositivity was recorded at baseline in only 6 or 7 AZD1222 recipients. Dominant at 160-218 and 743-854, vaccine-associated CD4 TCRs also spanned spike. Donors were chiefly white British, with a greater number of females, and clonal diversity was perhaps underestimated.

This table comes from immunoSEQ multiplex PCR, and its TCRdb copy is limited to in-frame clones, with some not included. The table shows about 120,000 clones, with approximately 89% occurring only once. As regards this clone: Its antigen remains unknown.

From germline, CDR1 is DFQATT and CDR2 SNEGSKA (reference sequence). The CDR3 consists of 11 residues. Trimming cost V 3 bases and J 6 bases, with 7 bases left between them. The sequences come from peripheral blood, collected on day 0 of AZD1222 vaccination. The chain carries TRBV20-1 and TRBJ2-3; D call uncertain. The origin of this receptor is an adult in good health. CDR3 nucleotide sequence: TGCAGTGCTAGGTTTCCGGATACGCAGTATTTT. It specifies CSARFPDTQYF.